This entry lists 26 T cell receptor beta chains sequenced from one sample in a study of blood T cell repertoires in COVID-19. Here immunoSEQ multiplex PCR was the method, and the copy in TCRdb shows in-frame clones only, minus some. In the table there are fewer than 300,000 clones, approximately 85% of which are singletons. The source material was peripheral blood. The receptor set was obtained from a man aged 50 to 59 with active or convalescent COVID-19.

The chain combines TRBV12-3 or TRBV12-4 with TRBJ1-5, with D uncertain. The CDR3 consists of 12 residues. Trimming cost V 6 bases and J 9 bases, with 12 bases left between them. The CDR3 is CASSTAPGPQHF. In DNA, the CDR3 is TGTGCCAGCAGCACCGCCCCGGGGCCCCAGCATTTT.

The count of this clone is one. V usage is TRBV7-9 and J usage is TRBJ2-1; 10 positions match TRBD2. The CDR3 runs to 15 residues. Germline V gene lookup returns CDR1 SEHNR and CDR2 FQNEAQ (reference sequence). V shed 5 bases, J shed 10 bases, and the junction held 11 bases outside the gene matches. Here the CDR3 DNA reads TGTGCCAGCAGCCGCCGGACTAGCGGTCTAGCAGAGCAGTTCTTC. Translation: CASSRRTSGLAEQFF. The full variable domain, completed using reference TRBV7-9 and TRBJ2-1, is DTGVSQNPRHKITKRGQNVTFRCDPISEHNRLYWYRQTLGQGPEFLTYFQNEAQLEKSRLLSDRFSAERPKGSFSTLEIQRTEQGDSAMYLCASSRRTSGLAEQFFGPGTRLTVL.

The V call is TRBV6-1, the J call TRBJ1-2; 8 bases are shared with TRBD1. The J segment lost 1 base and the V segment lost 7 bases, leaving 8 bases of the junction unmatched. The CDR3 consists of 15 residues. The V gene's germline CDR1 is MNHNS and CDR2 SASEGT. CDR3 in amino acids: CASTIGQGFNYGYTF. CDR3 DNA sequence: TGTGCCAGCACTATAGGACAGGGATTTAACTATGGCTACACCTTC.

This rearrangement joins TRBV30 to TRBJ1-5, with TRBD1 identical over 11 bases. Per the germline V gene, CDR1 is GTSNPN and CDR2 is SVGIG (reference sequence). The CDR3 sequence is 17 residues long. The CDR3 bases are TGTGCGCTAGCGACCGGGACAGGGGGTATCAGTGATCAGCCCCAGCATTTT. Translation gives CALATGTGGISDQPQHF.

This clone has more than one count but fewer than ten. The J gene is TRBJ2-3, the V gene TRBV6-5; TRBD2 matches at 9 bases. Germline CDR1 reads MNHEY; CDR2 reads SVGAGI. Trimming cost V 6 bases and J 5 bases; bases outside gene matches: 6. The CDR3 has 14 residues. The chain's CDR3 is CASRRAGGGDTQYF. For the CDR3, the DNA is TGTGCCAGCAGGCGAGCGGGAGGAGGAGATACGCAGTATTTT.

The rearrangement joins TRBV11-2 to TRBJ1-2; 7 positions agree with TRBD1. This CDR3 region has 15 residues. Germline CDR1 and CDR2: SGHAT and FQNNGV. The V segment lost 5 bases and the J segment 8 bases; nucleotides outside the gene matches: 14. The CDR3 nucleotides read TGTGCCAGCAGCCTAGGCAGGGGGACAGCCCAGGGCTACACCTTC. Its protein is CASSLGRGTAQGYTF.

The DNA of the CDR3 is TGTGCCGCCTCGCGGGTGGCGGATACGCAGTATTTT. Translated, it gives CAASRVADTQYF. V usage is TRBV30 and J usage is TRBJ2-3; possible D gene TRBD2, 5 bases. Trimming took off 8 bases at V and 6 bases at J, with 15 bases between the two ends. Germline CDR1 and CDR2: GTSNPN and SVGIG (reference sequence). The CDR3 spans 12 residues.

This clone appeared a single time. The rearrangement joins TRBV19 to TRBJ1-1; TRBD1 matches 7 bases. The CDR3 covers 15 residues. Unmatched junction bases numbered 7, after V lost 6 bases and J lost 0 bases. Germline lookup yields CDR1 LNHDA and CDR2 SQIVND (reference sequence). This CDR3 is CASSNRGAVNTEAFF. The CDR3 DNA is TGTGCCAGTAGCAACAGGGGCGCCGTGAACACTGAAGCTTTCTTT. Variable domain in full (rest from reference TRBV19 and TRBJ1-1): DGGITQSPKYLFRKEGQNVTLSCEQNLNHDAMYWYRQDPGQGLRLIYYSQIVNDFQKGDIAEGYSVSREKKESFPLTVTSAQKNPTAFYLCASSNRGAVNTEAFFGQGTRLTVV.

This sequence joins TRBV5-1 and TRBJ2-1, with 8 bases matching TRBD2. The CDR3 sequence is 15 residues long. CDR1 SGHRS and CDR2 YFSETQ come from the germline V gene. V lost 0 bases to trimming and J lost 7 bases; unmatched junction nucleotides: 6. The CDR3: CASSLVVAGTNEQFF. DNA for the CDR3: TGCGCCAGCAGCTTGGTCGTAGCGGGAACTAATGAGCAGTTCTTC.

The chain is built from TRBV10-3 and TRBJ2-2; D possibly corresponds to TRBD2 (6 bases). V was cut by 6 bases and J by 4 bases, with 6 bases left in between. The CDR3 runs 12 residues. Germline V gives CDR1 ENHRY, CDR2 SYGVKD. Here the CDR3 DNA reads TGTGCCATCAGCGGGGGCACCGGGGAGCTGTTTTTT. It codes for CAISGGTGELFF.

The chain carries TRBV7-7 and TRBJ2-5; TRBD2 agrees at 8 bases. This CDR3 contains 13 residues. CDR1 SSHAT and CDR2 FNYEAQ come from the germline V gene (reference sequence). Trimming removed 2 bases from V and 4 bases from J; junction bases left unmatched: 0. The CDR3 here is CASSLRGGETQYF. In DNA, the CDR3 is TGTGCCAGCAGCTTACGGGGGGGAGAGACCCAGTACTTC.

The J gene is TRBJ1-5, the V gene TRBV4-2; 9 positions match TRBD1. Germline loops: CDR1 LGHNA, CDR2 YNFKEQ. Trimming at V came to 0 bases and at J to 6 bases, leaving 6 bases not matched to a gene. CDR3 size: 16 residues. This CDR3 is CASSQEGQGAGQPQHF. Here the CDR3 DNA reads TGTGCCAGCAGCCAAGAGGGACAGGGCGCCGGTCAGCCCCAGCATTTT.

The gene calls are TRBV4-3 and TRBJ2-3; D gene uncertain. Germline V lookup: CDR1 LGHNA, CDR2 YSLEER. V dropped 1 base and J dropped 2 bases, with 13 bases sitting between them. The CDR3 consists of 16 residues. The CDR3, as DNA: TGCGCCAGCAGCCAAGCCCGAACGGGTCTCACAGATACGCAGTATTTT. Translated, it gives CASSQARTGLTDTQYF.

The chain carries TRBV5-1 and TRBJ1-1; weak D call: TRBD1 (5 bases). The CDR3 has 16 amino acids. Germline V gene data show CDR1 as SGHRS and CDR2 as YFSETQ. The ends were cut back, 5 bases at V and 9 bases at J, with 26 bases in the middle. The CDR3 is CASRPRGTEDGPKAFF. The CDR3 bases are TGCGCCAGCAGACCACGCGGGACGGAGGACGGCCCTAAAGCTTTCTTT.

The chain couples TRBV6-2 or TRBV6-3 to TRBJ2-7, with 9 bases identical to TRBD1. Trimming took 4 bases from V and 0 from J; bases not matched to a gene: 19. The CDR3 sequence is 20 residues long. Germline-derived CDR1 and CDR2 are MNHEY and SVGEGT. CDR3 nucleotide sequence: TGTGCCAGCAGTTTCTCTTGGACAGGGGCCGAGAATAGATACTCCTACGAGCAGTACTTC. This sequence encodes CASSFSWTGAENRYSYEQYF.

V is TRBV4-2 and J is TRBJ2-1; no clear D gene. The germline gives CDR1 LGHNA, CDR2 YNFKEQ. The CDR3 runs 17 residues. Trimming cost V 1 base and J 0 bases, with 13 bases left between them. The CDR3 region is CASSQGLLPSSYNEQFF. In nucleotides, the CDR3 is TGTGCCAGCAGCCAAGGTTTGCTGCCTAGCTCCTACAATGAGCAGTTCTTC.

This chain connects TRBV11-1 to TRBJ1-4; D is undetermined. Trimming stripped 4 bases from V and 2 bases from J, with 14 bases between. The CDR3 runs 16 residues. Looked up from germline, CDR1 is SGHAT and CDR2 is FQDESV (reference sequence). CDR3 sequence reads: CASSSPGRGTNEKLFF. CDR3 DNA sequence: TGTGCCAGCAGCTCACCGGGCCGAGGGACTAATGAAAAACTGTTTTTT.

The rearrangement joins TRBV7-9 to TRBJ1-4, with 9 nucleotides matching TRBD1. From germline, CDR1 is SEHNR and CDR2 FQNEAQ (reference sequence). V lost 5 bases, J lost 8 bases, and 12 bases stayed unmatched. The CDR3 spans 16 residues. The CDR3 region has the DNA TGTGCCAGCAGCCGGCTAACACAGGGGGCTCAGGAAAAACTGTTTTTT. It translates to CASSRLTQGAQEKLFF. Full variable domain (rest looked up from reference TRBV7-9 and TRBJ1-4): DTGVSQNPRHKITKRGQNVTFRCDPISEHNRLYWYRQTLGQGPEFLTYFQNEAQLEKSRLLSDRFSAERPKGSFSTLEIQRTEQGDSAMYLCASSRLTQGAQEKLFFGSGTQLSVL.

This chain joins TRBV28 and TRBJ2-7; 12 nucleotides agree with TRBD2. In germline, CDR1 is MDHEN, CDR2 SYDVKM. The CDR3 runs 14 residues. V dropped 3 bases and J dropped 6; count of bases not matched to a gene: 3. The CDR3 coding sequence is TGTGCCAGCAGTTTTCGACTAGCGGGAGCCGAGCAGTACTTC. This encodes CASSFRLAGAEQYF. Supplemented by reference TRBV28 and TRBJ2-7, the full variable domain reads DVKVTQSSRYLVKRTGEKVFLECVQDMDHENMFWYRQDPGLGLRLIYFSYDVKMKEKGDIPEGYSVSREKKERFSLILESASTNQTSMYLCASSFRLAGAEQYFGPGTRLTVT.

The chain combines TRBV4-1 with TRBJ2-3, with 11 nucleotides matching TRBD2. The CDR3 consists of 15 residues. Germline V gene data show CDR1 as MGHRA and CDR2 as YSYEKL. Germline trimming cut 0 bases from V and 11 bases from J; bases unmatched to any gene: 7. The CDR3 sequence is CASSQELGGTSGQYF. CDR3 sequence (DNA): TGCGCCAGCAGCCAAGAATTGGGCGGGACTAGCGGGCAGTATTTT.

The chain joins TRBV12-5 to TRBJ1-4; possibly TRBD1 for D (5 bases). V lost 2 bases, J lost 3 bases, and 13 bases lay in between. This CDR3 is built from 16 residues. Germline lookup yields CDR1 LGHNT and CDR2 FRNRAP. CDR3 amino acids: CASGLKSQGPNEKLFF. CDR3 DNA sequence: TGTGCTAGTGGTTTGAAGTCCCAGGGCCCTAATGAAAAACTGTTTTTT.

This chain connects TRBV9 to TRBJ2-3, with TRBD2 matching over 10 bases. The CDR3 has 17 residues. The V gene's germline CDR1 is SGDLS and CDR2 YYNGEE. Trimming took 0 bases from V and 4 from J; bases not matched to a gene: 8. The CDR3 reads CASSVVPSGRGADTQYF. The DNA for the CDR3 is TGTGCCAGCAGCGTAGTGCCTAGCGGGAGAGGAGCAGATACGCAGTATTTT.

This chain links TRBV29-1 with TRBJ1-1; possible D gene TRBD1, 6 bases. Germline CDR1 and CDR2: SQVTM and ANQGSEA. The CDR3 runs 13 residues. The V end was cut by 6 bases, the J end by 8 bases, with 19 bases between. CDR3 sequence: CSVDRRGLQEAFF. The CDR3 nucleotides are TGCAGCGTAGACAGGAGAGGACTCCAAGAAGCTTTCTTT.

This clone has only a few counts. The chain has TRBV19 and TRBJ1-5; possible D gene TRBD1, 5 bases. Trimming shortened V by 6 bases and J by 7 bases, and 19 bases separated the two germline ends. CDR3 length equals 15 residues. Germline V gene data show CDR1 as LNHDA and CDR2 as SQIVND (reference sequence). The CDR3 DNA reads TGTGCCAGTAGCACTGGGGCAGGGTTCGGCCAGCCCCAGCATTTT. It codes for CASSTGAGFGQPQHF.

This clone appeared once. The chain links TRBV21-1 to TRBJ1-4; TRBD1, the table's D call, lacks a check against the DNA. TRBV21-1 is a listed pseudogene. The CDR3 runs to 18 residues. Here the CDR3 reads CASSRAETGTATNEKLFF. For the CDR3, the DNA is TGTGCCAGCAGCAGGGCTGAGACAGGGACTGCAACTAATGAAAAACTGTTTTTT.

DNA of the CDR3: TGCGCCAGCAGCCCGAGGGGGTCCTATAATTCACCCCTCCACTTT. It is translated as CASSPRGSYNSPLHF. This chain uses TRBV5-1 with TRBJ1-6, with D possibly being TRBD1 (6 bases). The CDR3 has 15 amino acids. In germline, CDR1 is SGHRS, CDR2 YFSETQ. V lost 4 bases and J lost 1, with 9 bases in between.